This T cell receptor (beta chain) was captured by sequencing in a study of radiotherapy plus CTLA-4 blockade in lung cancer. On the study more broadly: 18% of patients responded objectively, and around 32% achieved disease control.

General study points: TCR clones originating in tumors grew in number in blood after radiotherapy plus ipilimumab. Reportedly, early blood T cell clone dynamics best predicted response, with interferon-beta.

About this clone itself: Its specificity is unknown.

V gave up 5 bases and J gave up 8 bases; unmatched junction bases: 10. The CDR3 covers 14 residues. Germline loops: CDR1 SGHAT, CDR2 FQNNGV. In chemo-refractory metastatic non-small-cell lung cancer, patients got ipilimumab CTLA-4 blockade together with focal radiation. Produced via immunoSEQ multiplex PCR; TCRdb's table is partial and in-frame only. The sample has approximately 50,000 clones; roughly two thirds are singletons. The gene calls are TRBV11-2 and TRBJ2-7; 9 bases line up with TRBD2. Material: peripheral blood, obtained from a patient treated with radiotherapy plus ipilimumab. The receptor comes from a human donor with non-small cell lung cancer who had a complete response to radiotherapy plus ipilimumab. CDR3: CASSPSSSGAQQYF. CDR3 nucleotide sequence: TGTGCCAGCAGCCCATCCTCTAGCGGGGCCCAGCAGTACTTC.